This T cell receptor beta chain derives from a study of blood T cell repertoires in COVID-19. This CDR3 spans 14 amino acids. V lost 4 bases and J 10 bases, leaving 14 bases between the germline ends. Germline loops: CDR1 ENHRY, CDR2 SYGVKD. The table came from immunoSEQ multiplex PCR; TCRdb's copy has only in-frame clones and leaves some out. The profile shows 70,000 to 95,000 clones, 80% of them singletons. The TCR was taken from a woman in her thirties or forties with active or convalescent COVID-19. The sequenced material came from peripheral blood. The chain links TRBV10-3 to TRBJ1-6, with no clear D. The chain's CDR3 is CAISAANTGSPLHF. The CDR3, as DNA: TGTGCCATCAGTGCGGCTAATACGGGGTCACCCCTCCACTTT.